This is a list of T cell receptor beta chains from one sample in a study of cytomegalovirus exposure and HLA in healthy donors. Measured with immunoSEQ multiplex PCR; TCRdb has only the in-frame clones, and not every one. The sample has about 150,000 clones; 70% are singletons. Sequenced sample: PBMCs. These receptors all come from a woman aged 60-75 years in good health and CMV-seropositive. Each CDR3 is given with its conserved first and last residue. D genes are given only for firm matches. The size entry is marked missing in some rows and otherwise reads once, few, many or a size class.

>TRBJ2-7|TRBD2|TRBV7-8|NA
CASGRAFEQYF
TGTGCCAGCGGGAGGGCTTTTGAGCAGTACTTC
>TRBJ2-5|NA|TRBV11-2|NA
CASSLTGNKVETQYF
TGTGCCAGCAGCCTAACAGGGAATAAGGTCGAGACCCAGTACTTC
>TRBJ1-6|TRBD1|TRBV6-5|NA
CASSTDRARSPLHF
TGTGCCAGCAGTACGGACAGGGCAAGGTCACCCCTCCACTTT
>TRBJ1-1|NA|TRBV5-6|few
CASTTVRGTEAFF
TGTGCCAGCACGACGGTAAGAGGAACTGAAGCTTTCTTT
>TRBJ2-1|TRBD2|TRBV6-5|NA
CASSYGSGSRNEQFF
TGTGCCAGCAGTTACGGGAGCGGGAGTCGAAATGAGCAGTTCTTC
>TRBJ1-3|NA|TRBV6-5|NA
CASSYSGGSSGNTIYF
TGTGCCAGCAGTTACTCAGGGGGTAGCTCTGGAAACACCATATATTTT
>TRBJ2-3|NA|TRBV21-1|once
CASSRRLPRTDTQYF
TGTGCCAGCAGCAGAAGACTACCACGAACAGATACGCAGTATTTT
>TRBJ1-1|NA|TRBV5-4|NA
CASSLAGNTEAFF
TGTGCCAGCAGCTTGGCGGGGAACACTGAAGCTTTCTTT
>TRBJ1-2|TRBD1|TRBV28|NA
CASNVGQGAGVGYTF
TGTGCCAGCAACGTCGGACAGGGGGCCGGGGTTGGCTACACCTTC
>TRBJ1-2|NA|TRBV9|NA
CASSVEGRGGYTF
TGTGCCAGCAGCGTAGAAGGAAGGGGTGGCTACACCTTC
>TRBJ1-2|TRBD1|TRBV7-2|NA
CASSLQGGAGGYTF
TGTGCCAGCAGCCTTCAGGGGGGCGCGGGTGGCTACACCTTC
>TRBJ2-3|NA|TRBV7-2|few
CASSPGGLGEGDTQYF
TGTGCCAGCAGCCCAGGGGGACTAGGAGAAGGGGATACGCAGTATTTT
>TRBJ1-2|TRBD1|TRBV28|NA
CASSSQGHYGYTF
TGTGCCAGCAGTTCACAGGGGCACTATGGCTACACCTTC
>TRBJ1-5|NA|TRBV4-1|NA
CASSQEARGSNQPQHF
TGCGCCAGCAGCCAAGAGGCCAGGGGCAGCAATCAGCCCCAGCATTTT
>TRBJ1-4|TRBD1|TRBV28|NA
CASSFLTGVEKLFF
TGTGCCAGCAGTTTCCTGACAGGGGTTGAAAAACTGTTTTTT
>TRBJ2-1|NA|TRBV28|NA
CASSPPQVSYNEQFF
TGTGCCAGCAGTCCCCCACAGGTGTCCTACAATGAGCAGTTCTTC
>TRBJ1-4|NA|TRBV5-1|NA
CASSLSDSNEKLFF
TGCGCCAGCAGCTTGAGTGACTCTAATGAAAAACTGTTTTTT
>TRBJ2-7|NA|TRBV5-1|few
CASKLTMQGFHEQYF
TGCGCCAGCAAACTAACGATGCAGGGGTTCCACGAGCAGTACTTC
>TRBJ2-1|NA|TRBV11-2|once
CASSLGSRVHNEQFF
TGTGCCAGCAGCTTAGGCTCTCGCGTCCACAATGAGCAGTTCTTC
>TRBJ1-5|NA|TRBV19|NA
CASSDSSNQPQHF
TGTGCCAGTAGCGACAGTAGCAATCAGCCCCAGCATTTT
>TRBJ2-1|NA|TRBV5-1|NA
CASSTDRRAEQFF
TGCGCCAGCAGCACCGACAGAAGGGCTGAGCAGTTCTTC
>TRBJ1-4|NA|TRBV6-1|NA
CASSETWPGPGEKLFF
TGTGCCAGCAGTGAAACTTGGCCAGGGCCGGGTGAAAAACTGTTTTTT
>TRBJ1-5|NA|TRBV19|NA
CASRSQGLSNQPQHF
TGTGCCAGTAGATCCCAGGGTTTGAGCAATCAGCCCCAGCATTTT
>TRBJ2-6|NA|TRBV29-1|NA
CSVLQGSSGANVLTF
TGCAGCGTTCTACAGGGAAGCTCTGGGGCCAACGTCCTGACTTTC
>TRBJ1-1|NA|TRBV5-1|NA
CASSLRPTEGTEAFF
TGCGCCAGCAGCCTACGGCCCACAGAGGGCACTGAAGCTTTCTTT
>TRBJ1-2|NA|TRBV18|NA
CASSPMGESYGYTF
TGTGCCAGCTCACCGATGGGAGAGAGCTATGGCTACACCTTC
>TRBJ2-7|TRBD2|TRBV15|NA
CATSREGLAGVEQYF
TGTGCCACCAGCAGAGAGGGACTAGCTGGTGTTGAGCAGTACTTC
>TRBJ1-5|TRBD1|TRBV7-2|NA
CASSLTGQGYQPQHF
TGTGCCAGCAGCCTAACGGGACAGGGGTATCAGCCCCAGCATTTT
>TRBJ1-2|NA|TRBV5-1|NA
CASSLAGQGNGYTF
TGCGCCAGCAGCTTGGCCGGTCAGGGGAATGGCTACACCTTC
>TRBJ1-4|NA|TRBV19|NA
CASNVGKYGNEKLFF
TGTGCCAGTAACGTCGGGAAATATGGGAATGAAAAACTGTTTTTT
>TRBJ2-3|TRBD1|TRBV19|NA
CASNQDRGTDTQYF
TGTGCCAGTAACCAGGACAGGGGCACAGATACGCAGTATTTT
>TRBJ1-1|NA|TRBV28|NA
CASSRLGPLSMNTEAFF
TGTGCCAGCAGTAGACTCGGTCCCCTGAGTATGAACACTGAAGCTTTCTTT
>TRBJ2-5|NA|TRBV4-1|few
CASSPMGGGETQYF
TGCGCCAGCAGCCCGATGGGAGGGGGGGAGACCCAGTACTTC
>TRBJ1-1|NA|TRBV29-1|NA
CSVVMNTEAFF
TGCAGCGTTGTAATGAACACTGAAGCTTTCTTT
>TRBJ1-1|NA|TRBV15|few
CATSRDAGQNTEAFF
TGTGCCACCAGCAGAGATGCGGGGCAGAACACTGAAGCTTTCTTT
>TRBJ2-3|TRBD2|TRBV2|NA
CASSAMTSGTDTQYF
TGTGCCAGCAGTGCTATGACTAGCGGCACAGATACGCAGTATTTT
>TRBJ1-1|TRBD1|TRBV10-3|few
CAIRVRRGQGLTTEAFF
TGTGCCATCAGAGTCAGGCGGGGACAGGGGCTAACGACTGAAGCTTTCTTT
>TRBJ2-7|TRBD2|TRBV9|NA
CASSTGLAEPYEQYF
TGTGCCAGCAGCACCGGACTAGCGGAGCCCTACGAGCAGTACTTC
>TRBJ1-5|NA|TRBV5-6|few
CASSPDSFNQPQHF
TGTGCCAGCAGCCCGGACAGTTTCAATCAGCCCCAGCATTTT
>TRBJ2-1|NA|TRBV7-3|few
CASSSDTQYNEQFF
TGTGCCAGCAGCTCGGACACGCAATACAATGAGCAGTTCTTC